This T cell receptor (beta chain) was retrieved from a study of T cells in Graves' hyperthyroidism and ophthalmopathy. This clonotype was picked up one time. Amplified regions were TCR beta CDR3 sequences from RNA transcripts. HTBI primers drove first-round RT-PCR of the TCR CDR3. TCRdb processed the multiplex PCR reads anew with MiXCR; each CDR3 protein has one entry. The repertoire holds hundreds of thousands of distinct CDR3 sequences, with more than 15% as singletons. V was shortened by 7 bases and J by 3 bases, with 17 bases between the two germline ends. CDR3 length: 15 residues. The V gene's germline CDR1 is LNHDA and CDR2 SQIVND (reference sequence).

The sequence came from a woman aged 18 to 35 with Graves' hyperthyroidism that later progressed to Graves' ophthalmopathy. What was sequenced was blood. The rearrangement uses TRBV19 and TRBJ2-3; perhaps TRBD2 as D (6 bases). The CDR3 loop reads CASTKGLVRTDTQYF. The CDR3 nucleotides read TGTGCCAGTACCAAGGGACTGGTTCGTACAGATACGCAGTATTTT.